This TCR beta chain originates from a study of shared clonotypes between healthy human individuals. Per germline, CDR1 MNHEY and CDR2 SVGAGI. CDR3 length: 15 amino acids. V lost 0 bases, J lost 7 bases, and 7 bases stayed unmatched. Donation came from healthy HIV-negative adults that had no recent acute infections or vaccinations. This clone showed up just a few times. The authors split each subset's genomic DNA evenly across several immunoSEQ plates. With ten immunoSEQ deep assay plates, unsorted PBMC DNA underwent sequencing. Authors' processing steps: ImmunoSEQ output held junction-only sequences without quality scores, so filtering differed. The protocol was immunoSEQ multiplex PCR, while the TCRdb copy is restricted to in-frame clones and leaves out a portion. The V and J calls and clone size are taken from that table; D and trimming were inferred from the DNA. The sample contains fewer than 650,000 clones, around three quarters of which appear only once.

The TCR was taken from a woman aged 40 to 49 in good health. Some clones in this sample may be carry-over from other donors' samples. This chain joins TRBV6-5 and TRBJ2-3; 7 nucleotides match TRBD1. Specimen: PBMCs. The CDR3: CASSYSTGTVYTQYF. The CDR3, as DNA: TGTGCCAGCAGTTACTCGACAGGGACAGTGTATACGCAGTATTTT.